Following are 5 T cell receptor beta chains from one sample sequenced in a study of CD8 T cells in Susac syndrome. When the RNA was reverse transcribed, random hexamers were used with an input of about 0.45 to 1 ug. TCRdb fed the immunoSEQ multiplex PCR reads into MiXCR, producing one record per CDR3 protein. The sample contains approximately 100,000 distinct CDR3 sequences, nearly 95% of which appear only once. Material: CD4+ T cells from PBMCs. These receptors all come from a human donor in good health.

This chain links TRBV6-2 or TRBV6-3 with TRBJ2-7; D may match TRBD1 or TRBD2 (5 bases each). V was clipped by 2 bases and J by 1 base, with 6 bases between them. This CDR3 has 13 amino acids. Germline assignment: CDR1 MNHEY and CDR2 SVGEGT. The CDR3 bases are TGTGCCAGCAGTTACGGGGGATCCTACGAGCAGTACTTC. Its translation is CASSYGGSYEQYF.

The chain has TRBV5-6 and TRBJ2-1; TRBD1 matches 9 bases. Germline CDR1 reads SGHDT; CDR2 reads YYEEEE. The CDR3 totals 17 residues. Trimming at V came to 2 bases and at J to 7 bases, leaving 13 bases not matched to a gene. CDR3 nucleotide sequence: TGTGCCAGCAGCTTTGGACCCCGGACAGGGGCTTGGAATGAGCAGTTCTTC. Its translation: CASSFGPRTGAWNEQFF.

The genes are TRBV5-1 and TRBJ2-2; TRBD1 agrees at 7 bases. V was clipped by 4 bases and J by 6 bases; unmatched bases: 12. The germline V gene has CDR1 SGHRS and CDR2 YFSETQ. The CDR3 spans 16 residues. The CDR3 region has the DNA TGCGCCAGCAGCGAGTCAATCGACAGGGCCGCCGGGGAGCTGTTTTTT. It yields the protein CASSESIDRAAGELFF.

The chain joins TRBV11-2 to TRBJ2-5; the D is unclear. The CDR3 extends over 16 amino acids. In germline, CDR1 is SGHAT, CDR2 FQNNGV. V was trimmed by 5 bases and J by 3 bases, leaving 19 bases between them. The CDR3 DNA is TGTGCCAGCAGCGGGGAACCTCCGGAACAGAAAGAGACCCAGTACTTC. It codes for CASSGEPPEQKETQYF.

This clonotype appeared once. The gene calls are TRBV7-2 and TRBJ2-2, with 9 bases fitting TRBD2. With 2 bases clipped from V and 5 bases from J, the junction kept 3 bases outside the gene matches. The CDR3 has 15 residues. Germline CDR1 SGHTA, CDR2 FQGNSA. The DNA for the CDR3 is TGTGCCAGCAGCTTAACCCTAGCGGGGACCGGGGAGCTGTTTTTT. This gives the protein CASSLTLAGTGELFF.